These 20 T cell receptor beta chains were sequenced from one sample in a study of T cell responses to AZD1222 COVID-19 vaccine. Here immunoSEQ multiplex PCR was the method, and the copy in TCRdb shows in-frame clones only, minus some. The repertoire holds roughly 200,000 clones, roughly 92% seen once, with over 1% in the top ten. Sequencing was performed on peripheral blood, taken on day 0 of AZD1222 vaccination. The source of these receptors is an adult in good health.

Only one count was recorded for this clone. J is TRBJ1-6 and V is TRBV12-5; 7 nucleotides line up with TRBD1. The length of the CDR3 is 14 residues. Germline lookup yields CDR1 LGHNT and CDR2 FRNRAP. The J segment lost 9 bases and the V segment lost 8 bases, leaving 10 bases of the junction unmatched. The DNA of the CDR3 is TGTGCTAGTTCCCCGGGACAGACTTTTTCACCCCTCCACTTT. Its protein product is CASSPGQTFSPLHF.

V and J are TRBV4-2 and TRBJ2-7; TRBD1 is a possible D gene (6 bases). The CDR3 sequence is 15 residues long. V dropped 3 bases and J dropped 2 bases, with 14 bases sitting between them. Germline V gene sequence: CDR1 LGHNA, CDR2 YNFKEQ. The chain's CDR3 is CASSHGGGRTYEQYF. The CDR3 DNA reads as TGTGCCAGCAGCCATGGGGGCGGTAGAACCTACGAGCAGTACTTC.

J is TRBJ2-7 and V is TRBV7-7; D call uncertain. V was trimmed by 1 base and J by 4 bases, leaving 8 bases between them. The CDR3 extends over 13 amino acids. Per germline, CDR1 SSHAT and CDR2 FNYEAQ (reference sequence). CDR3 region: CASSLGRAYEQYF. In DNA, the CDR3 is TGTGCCAGCAGCTTAGGGAGAGCATACGAGCAGTACTTC.

The chain recombines TRBV9 with TRBJ1-1; TRBD1 aligns across 10 bases. Germline CDR1 and CDR2: SGDLS and YYNGEE. This CDR3 comprises 14 residues. V gave up 4 bases and J gave up 4 bases; unmatched junction bases: 4. As DNA, the CDR3 is TGTGCCAGCAGCCAAGGACAGGGGGGCACTGAAGCTTTCTTT. Residues: CASSQGQGGTEAFF. Based on the CDR3 plus reference TRBV9 and TRBJ1-1, the full variable domain is DSGVTQTPKHLITATGQRVTLRCSPRSGDLSVYWYQQSLDQGLQFLIQYYNGEERAKGNILERFSAQQFPDLHSELNLSSLELGDSALYFCASSQGQGGTEAFFGQGTRLTVV.

This CDR3 reads CASSKGTGVNTEAFF. The CDR3 nucleotides read TGTGCCAGCAGTAAGGGGACAGGGGTGAACACTGAAGCTTTCTTT. V is TRBV6-5 and J is TRBJ1-1; 10 bases align to TRBD1. J lost 0 bases, V lost 5 bases, and 3 bases had no gene match. Germline values: CDR1 MNHEY, CDR2 SVGAGI. The CDR3 covers 15 residues.

J is TRBJ1-3 and V is TRBV6-5; no definite D call. From germline, CDR1 is MNHEY and CDR2 SVGAGI. The CDR3 totals 13 residues. The CDR3 DNA follows: TGTGCGTCCCGTGAGGGCTCTGGAAACACCATATATTTT. Residues: CASREGSGNTIYF.

The rearrangement uses TRBV18 and TRBJ2-7, with D perhaps assigned TRBD1 or TRBD2 (6 bases each). The CDR3 extends over 16 amino acids. Germline V gene sequence: CDR1 KGHSH, CDR2 LQKENI. V gave up 4 bases and J gave up 0 bases, with 16 bases separating them. CDR3 amino acids: CASSQLGGHGSYEQYF. The CDR3 DNA reads as TGTGCCAGCTCACAACTGGGGGGCCACGGCTCCTACGAGCAGTACTTC.

This chain links TRBV10-3 with TRBJ1-3; perhaps TRBD1 as D (5 bases). Germline V gene sequence: CDR1 ENHRY, CDR2 SYGVKD. The CDR3 spans 14 residues. V shed 4 bases and J shed 4 bases, with 11 bases lying between them. The chain's CDR3 is CAISGGGRGNTIYF. The CDR3 coding sequence is TGTGCCATCAGTGGGGGGGGAAGAGGAAACACCATATATTTT.

In its sample, this clone was seen once. The chain carries TRBV9 and TRBJ2-1, with D unresolved. Between the trimmed V and J ends, which lost 0 bases and 4 bases, there was a span of 14 bases. The germline gives CDR1 SGDLS, CDR2 YYNGEE. CDR3 length: 16 amino acids. CDR3 loop: CASSVDPGSPYNEQFF. For the CDR3, the DNA is TGTGCCAGCAGCGTAGATCCGGGTTCCCCTTACAATGAGCAGTTCTTC. The full variable domain, completed using reference TRBV9 and TRBJ2-1, is DSGVTQTPKHLITATGQRVTLRCSPRSGDLSVYWYQQSLDQGLQFLIQYYNGEERAKGNILERFSAQQFPDLHSELNLSSLELGDSALYFCASSVDPGSPYNEQFFGPGTRLTVL.

This clone was seen just once. This chain joins TRBV2 and TRBJ1-6; D not certain. Germline assignment: CDR1 SNHLY and CDR2 FYNNEI. The germline V and J ends were trimmed by 7 bases and 10 bases, with 11 bases remaining between them. The CDR3 runs to 12 residues. CDR3 protein: CASTFAESPLHF. The CDR3 DNA reads as TGTGCCAGCACCTTCGCGGAATCACCCCTCCACTTT.

The V and J genes are TRBV2 and TRBJ1-2; 9 nucleotides align to TRBD1. The V gene end was trimmed by 6 bases and the J gene end by 2 bases; junction bases not matched to a gene: 7. Germline CDR1 SNHLY, CDR2 FYNNEI. The CDR3 is made up of 15 amino acids. The CDR3 is CASSKDRGENYGYTF. In nucleotides, the CDR3 is TGTGCCAGCAGCAAGGACAGGGGAGAAAACTATGGCTACACCTTC.

The chain combines TRBV4-1 with TRBJ2-1; the D gene is possibly TRBD2 (5 bases). Germline CDR1 MGHRA, CDR2 YSYEKL. Trimming removed 0 bases from V and 5 bases from J, with 11 bases in between. The CDR3 totals 15 residues. The CDR3 region is CASSQERGQHNEQFF. The CDR3 region has the DNA TGCGCCAGCAGCCAAGAGAGAGGGCAGCACAATGAGCAGTTCTTC.

The V call is TRBV10-2, the J call TRBJ1-2; 7 bases agree with TRBD1. This CDR3 region has 14 residues. Unmatched junction bases numbered 6, after V lost 6 bases and J lost 2 bases. Per germline, CDR1 WSHSY and CDR2 SAAADI. The CDR3 sequence: CASRGRTGNYGYTF. The CDR3 nucleotides read TGCGCCAGCAGGGGCCGGACAGGCAACTATGGCTACACCTTC.

The chain combines TRBV28 with TRBJ1-1, with no clear D. CDR1 is MDHEN and CDR2 is SYDVKM in the germline V gene. Trimming pared 1 base from V and 4 bases from J, leaving 4 bases between. CDR3 size: 12 residues. In DNA, the CDR3 is TGTGCCAGCAGTTTATCCCTCACTGAAGCTTTCTTT. Translation: CASSLSLTEAFF.

V is TRBV11-2 and J is TRBJ2-3, with a possible D match to TRBD2 (5 bases). V was cut by 1 base and J by 6 bases, with 17 bases left in between. The CDR3 runs to 16 residues. Germline lookup yields CDR1 SGHAT and CDR2 FQNNGV. The CDR3 is CASSLAAARSPDTQYF. The CDR3 nucleotides are TGTGCCAGCAGCTTAGCAGCGGCCAGGAGCCCCGATACGCAGTATTTT.

The CDR3 DNA sequence: TGTGCCAGCAGCCCCGCGGGGGGCGGCACTGAAGCTTTCTTT. Translation: CASSPAGGGTEAFF. This chain links TRBV7-3 with TRBJ1-1; a possible D gene is TRBD1 (6 bases). This CDR3 is built from 14 residues. The germline gives CDR1 SGHTA, CDR2 FQGTGA. The ends were cut back, 5 bases at V and 4 bases at J, with 14 bases in the middle.

The rearrangement uses TRBV3-1 (or the pseudogene TRBV3-2) and TRBJ2-5; D may be TRBD2 (6 bases). V lost 1 base and J lost 2, with 14 bases in between. The germline CDR1 and CDR2 sequences are LGHDT and YNNKEL (reference sequence). The length of the CDR3 is 16 residues. CDR3 DNA sequence: TGTGCCAGCAGCCAAGGGGCGCGGGCGGGGCAAGAGACCCAGTACTTC. It translates to CASSQGARAGQETQYF.

The chain links TRBV2 to TRBJ2-1; 14 nucleotides agree with TRBD2. The CDR3 length is 15 residues. Germline lookup yields CDR1 SNHLY and CDR2 FYNNEI. The trim removed 5 bases at V and 8 bases at J, leaving 5 bases unmatched. CDR3 protein: CASSPTSGGAHEQFF. The CDR3 DNA reads as TGTGCCAGCAGTCCGACTAGCGGGGGGGCCCATGAGCAGTTCTTC.

The genes are TRBV28 and TRBJ1-5, with D possibly being TRBD1 (5 bases). Trimming stripped 3 bases from V and 11 bases from J, with 20 bases between. The CDR3 covers 15 residues. Germline loops: CDR1 MDHEN, CDR2 SYDVKM. The chain's CDR3 is CASSFVGTPLQAQHF. The DNA of the CDR3 is TGTGCCAGCAGTTTTGTCGGGACCCCCTTGCAGGCCCAGCATTTT.

The chain uses TRBV12-2 and TRBJ1-5; the D call of TRBD1 is as the table states it, not checked on the DNA. TRBV12-2 is deemed a pseudogene. CDR3 length: 18 amino acids. Here the CDR3 reads CASRLAGTPNDSNQPQHF. The CDR3 DNA follows: TGTGCAAGTCGCTTAGCCGGGACACCAAATGATAGCAATCAGCCCCAGCATTTT.